The 18 T cell receptor beta chains below all came from one sample that was sequenced in a study of T cells in Graves' hyperthyroidism and ophthalmopathy. The CDR3 regions of TCR beta were amplified from RNA transcripts. The HTBI primer set served for first-round RT-PCR of the TCR CDR3. TCRdb reprocessed the multiplex PCR reads with MiXCR, giving one entry per CDR3 protein. The sample yields under 800,000 distinct CDR3 sequences, approximately 14% seen once. The sequenced material came from blood. The source of these receptors is a woman between 18 and 30 years old with Graves' hyperthyroidism.

This clonotype was seen a handful of times. The chain combines TRBV7-9 with TRBJ2-5; 8 bases agree with TRBD2. With 2 bases clipped from V and 0 bases from J, the junction kept 8 bases outside the gene matches. This CDR3 is 17 amino acids long. Germline V CDR1 and CDR2: SEHNR, FQNEAQ (reference sequence). The CDR3 coding sequence is TGTGCCAGCAGCTTATTCGGAGCGGGAGAGTACCAAGAGACCCAGTACTTC. Encoded protein: CASSLFGAGEYQETQYF.

The chain links TRBV29-1 to TRBJ2-7, with 9 bases fitting TRBD1. This CDR3 comprises 13 residues. Germline lookup yields CDR1 SQVTM and CDR2 ANQGSEA. J gave up 2 bases and V 7 bases, and 6 bases lay outside the gene matches. This CDR3 is CSAWDREAYEQYF. DNA for the CDR3: TGCAGCGCCTGGGACAGGGAAGCCTACGAGCAGTACTTC.

The V and J genes are TRBV3-1 and TRBJ2-7, with 7 nucleotides matching TRBD2. The CDR3 has 16 amino acids. J gave up 0 bases and V 0 bases, and 5 bases lay outside the gene matches. Germline V gene sequence: CDR1 LGHDT, CDR2 YNNKEL (reference sequence). The CDR3 reads CASSQESAGSSYEQYF. The CDR3 nucleotides are TGTGCCAGCAGCCAAGAATCAGCGGGAAGCTCCTACGAGCAGTACTTC.

In its sample, this clonotype was seen many times. The chain recombines TRBV13 with TRBJ2-7; 7 positions agree with TRBD1. V trimming: 4 bases; J trimming: 9 bases; junction bases outside the gene matches: 12. The length of the CDR3 is 14 residues. Looked up from germline, CDR1 is PRHDT and CDR2 is FYEKMQ (reference sequence). This chain's CDR3 is CASSSSGTDYGQYF. DNA of the CDR3: TGTGCCAGCAGCTCATCCGGGACAGATTATGGGCAGTACTTC. The variable domain in full, completed from reference TRBV13 and TRBJ2-7, reads AAGVIQSPRHLIKEKRETATLKCYPIPRHDTVYWYQQGPGQDPQFLISFYEKMQSDKGSIPDRFSAQQFSDYHSELNMSSLELGDSALYFCASSSSGTDYGQYFGPGTRLTVT.

This clonotype was observed at least ten times. This rearrangement joins TRBV3-1 to TRBJ2-3; 10 bases are a match to TRBD2. This CDR3 is built from 18 residues. CDR1 is LGHDT, CDR2 YNNKEL, per germline (reference sequence). J gave up 4 bases and V 1 base, and 11 bases lay outside the gene matches. The chain's CDR3 is CASSQVFLAGALPDTQYF. As DNA, the CDR3 is TGTGCCAGCAGCCAAGTGTTCCTAGCGGGAGCCCTCCCAGATACGCAGTATTTT.

As regards this clonotype: A read error may explain this, as a much larger clone is one base away. The rearrangement joins TRBV11-3 to TRBJ2-2; the match to TRBD2 covers 11 bases. This CDR3 is 16 amino acids long. Looked up from germline, CDR1 is SGHNT and CDR2 is YENEEA. CDR3 DNA: TGTGCCAGCAGCTCAAAGACTAGCGGGAACACCGGGGGGCTGTTTTTT. Translation: CASSSKTSGNTGGLFF.

This clonotype came up many times. The chain couples TRBV6-2 or TRBV6-3 to TRBJ1-5; possibly TRBD1 for D (6 bases). The CDR3 has 15 amino acids. Per germline, CDR1 MNHEY and CDR2 SVGEGT. V was clipped by 6 bases and J by 8 bases, with 20 bases between them. CDR3 bases: TGTGCCAGCAGGCCTGGGACACAGGCCTTGGAGCCCCAGCATTTT. Its translation: CASRPGTQALEPQHF.

This clonotype was observed many times. This chain connects TRBV12-3 or TRBV12-4 to TRBJ1-6, with no clear D. The CDR3 consists of 16 residues. Trimming stripped 1 base from V and 8 bases from J, with 15 bases between. Here the CDR3 reads CASSLGRTKRDSPLHF. In nucleotides, the CDR3 is TGTGCCAGCAGTTTAGGTCGGACTAAAAGGGATTCACCCCTCCACTTT.

This clonotype was seen at least ten times. The V and J genes are TRBV24-1 and TRBJ2-2, with D perhaps TRBD2 (5 bases). CDR1 and CDR2 from the germline V gene are KGHDR and SFDVKD. V was cut by 4 bases and J by 7 bases, with 9 bases left in between. The CDR3 runs 13 residues. The DNA of the CDR3 is TGTGCCACCAGTGAAGCCGAGGGCGGGGAGCTGTTTTTT. Translating it yields CATSEAEGGELFF.

The chain couples TRBV19 to TRBJ2-5; 9 nucleotides line up with TRBD2. Germline V gene lookup returns CDR1 LNHDA and CDR2 SQIVND (reference sequence). The CDR3 covers 18 residues. Trimming took 3 bases from V and 11 from J; bases not matched to a gene: 22. The CDR3 region is CASSIGQFAGGPFAGQYF. The CDR3 bases are TGTGCCAGTAGTATTGGGCAGTTTGCGGGAGGGCCGTTCGCCGGTCAGTACTTC.

This clonotype was seen at least ten times. V and J are TRBV2 and TRBJ2-2; the D gene is possibly TRBD2 (7 bases). CDR1 is SNHLY and CDR2 is FYNNEI in the germline V gene. The CDR3 is 14 residues long. Between the trimmed V and J ends, which lost 5 bases and 7 bases, there was a span of 14 bases. The CDR3 region has the DNA TGTGCCAGCAGTTCTCAGGGAGGGGGCGGGGAGCTGTTTTTT. Translated: CASSSQGGGGELFF.

This clonotype appeared many times. V gene TRBV7-9 combines with J gene TRBJ1-5, with 8 positions matching TRBD1. The CDR3 loop spans 16 amino acids. V lost 4 bases to trimming and J lost 3 bases; unmatched junction nucleotides: 8. Germline CDR1 and CDR2: SEHNR and FQNEAQ (reference sequence). The CDR3 sequence: CASSSGLGQDNQPQHF. CDR3 in DNA: TGTGCCAGCAGCTCAGGATTGGGACAGGACAATCAGCCCCAGCATTTT. The variable domain in full, with the rest retrieved from reference TRBV7-9 and TRBJ1-5, is DTGVSQNPRHKITKRGQNVTFRCDPISEHNRLYWYRQTLGQGPEFLTYFQNEAQLEKSRLLSDRFSAERPKGSFSTLEIQRTEQGDSAMYLCASSSGLGQDNQPQHFGDGTRLSIL.

The chain carries TRBV20-1 and TRBJ2-7; maybe TRBD2 (5 bases). This CDR3 has 13 amino acids. V gave up 6 bases and J gave up 5 bases, with 17 bases separating them. CDR1 and CDR2 from the germline V gene are DFQATT and SNEGSKA (reference sequence). This CDR3 reads CSARTPPRHEQYF. Written as DNA, the CDR3 is TGCAGTGCGCGGACTCCCCCACGGCACGAGCAGTACTTC.

About this clonotype itself: A clone one base away is much larger, so this may be a read error. This chain connects TRBV5-5 to TRBJ1-1; unclear D gene. The CDR3 sequence is 11 residues long. Germline V gives CDR1 SGHKS, CDR2 YYEKEE (reference sequence). The V and J ends lost 4 bases and 2 bases respectively, with 3 bases between them. CDR3 protein: CASSHNTEAFF. In nucleotides, the CDR3 is TGTGCCAGCAGCCACAACACTGAAGCTTTCTTT.

This clonotype was counted only a few times. A much larger clone differs by one base, so this may be a read error. The V call is TRBV30, the J call TRBJ2-2; tentatively, D is TRBD2 (6 bases). The germline gives CDR1 GTSNPN, CDR2 SVGIG (reference sequence). The CDR3 length is 14 residues. Trimming removed 4 bases from V and 3 bases from J, with 12 bases in between. The chain's CDR3 is CAWKRRAHTGELFF. The CDR3 DNA reads TGTGCCTGGAAGCGGAGGGCGCACACCGGGGAGCTGTTTTTT.

This clonotype was seen a handful of times. V usage is TRBV9 and J usage is TRBJ2-2; maybe TRBD1 (5 bases). Germline-derived CDR1 and CDR2 are SGDLS and YYNGEE. The CDR3 contains 16 residues. V was shortened by 4 bases and J by 5 bases, with 18 bases between the two germline ends. The CDR3 DNA follows: TGTGCCAGCAGCACCCCTATCCAGGGTCAGACCGGGGAGCTGTTTTTT. As protein: CASSTPIQGQTGELFF.

This clonotype was seen more than once but under ten times. The rearrangement links TRBV15 to TRBJ2-4; 8 positions agree with TRBD1. CDR3 length: 15 residues. Per germline, CDR1 LNHNV and CDR2 YYDKDF (reference sequence). V dropped 5 bases and J dropped 9; count of bases not matched to a gene: 12. Written as DNA, the CDR3 is TGTGCCACCAGCCGCGGTTATGACAGGGGAGCCATTCAGTACTTC. Translation: CATSRGYDRGAIQYF.

This clonotype was recorded at least ten times. The J gene is TRBJ2-5, the V gene TRBV18; D is tentatively TRBD1 or TRBD2 (5 bases each). This CDR3 has 15 residues. Trimming removed 4 bases at V and 2 bases at J, with 14 bases between. CDR1 is KGHSH and CDR2 is LQKENI in the germline V gene. CDR3 region: CASSHGTVAQETQYF. The CDR3 DNA is TGTGCCAGCTCACACGGGACGGTGGCGCAAGAGACCCAGTACTTC.